The 26 T cell receptor beta chains listed next were all sequenced from one sample in a study of blood T cell repertoires in COVID-19. The method was immunoSEQ multiplex PCR; TCRdb's version includes in-frame clones alone and lacks a portion of them. The sample contains 85,000 to 95,000 clones, roughly 88% of which appear only once. The sequenced material came from peripheral blood. These receptors originate from a human donor in a cohort sampled during active COVID-19.

This sequence joins TRBV5-6 and TRBJ1-1, with 10 bases aligning to TRBD1. Germline V gene data show CDR1 as SGHDT and CDR2 as YYEEEE. Losses at the gene ends were 4 bases for V and 5 bases for J; bases not matched to a gene: 8. The CDR3 runs to 15 residues. The CDR3: CASSGDRGRETEAFF. The CDR3, as DNA: TGTGCCAGCAGCGGAGACAGGGGGCGGGAAACTGAAGCTTTCTTT. The variable domain in full, completed from reference TRBV5-6 and TRBJ1-1, reads DAGVTQSPTHLIKTRGQQVTLRCSPKSGHDTVSWYQQALGQGPQFIFQYYEEEERQRGNFPDRFSGHQFPNYSSELNVNALLLGDSALYLCASSGDRGRETEAFFGQGTRLTVV.

The CDR3 sequence: CASRALAGQETQYF. CDR3 sequence (DNA): TGTGCCAGCAGGGCACTAGCGGGCCAAGAGACCCAGTACTTC. The rearrangement links TRBV5-6 to TRBJ2-5; 9 bases line up with TRBD2. The ends lost 5 bases at V and 1 base at J; junction bases unmatched: 3. This CDR3 spans 14 amino acids. CDR1 is SGHDT, CDR2 YYEEEE, per germline. Full variable domain (remainder filled in from reference TRBV5-6 and TRBJ2-5): DAGVTQSPTHLIKTRGQQVTLRCSPKSGHDTVSWYQQALGQGPQFIFQYYEEEERQRGNFPDRFSGHQFPNYSSELNVNALLLGDSALYLCASRALAGQETQYFGPGTRLLVL.

This rearrangement joins TRBV7-3 to TRBJ2-3, with D perhaps matching TRBD2 (6 bases). Germline lookup yields CDR1 SGHTA and CDR2 FQGTGA. V gave up 4 bases and J gave up 9 bases, with 14 bases separating them. The CDR3 spans 13 residues. This chain's CDR3 is CASSSALAQTQYF. The DNA of the CDR3 is TGTGCCAGCAGCTCCGCTCTAGCGCAGACGCAGTATTTT.

J is TRBJ2-3 and V is TRBV11-3; 11 nucleotides align to TRBD1. The CDR3 loop spans 14 amino acids. The V segment lost 5 bases and the J segment 6 bases; nucleotides outside the gene matches: 4. CDR1 is SGHNT, CDR2 YENEEA, per germline. The CDR3 reads CASSTGTGGDTQYF. The CDR3 coding sequence is TGTGCCAGCAGCACAGGGACAGGGGGTGATACGCAGTATTTT.

V usage is TRBV15 and J usage is TRBJ2-3, with a weak D call TRBD1 (6 bases). Trimming removed 0 bases from V and 4 bases from J, with 8 bases in between. In germline, CDR1 is LNHNV, CDR2 YYDKDF (reference sequence). This CDR3 is 14 amino acids long. The CDR3: CATSRDGGADTQYF. CDR3 nucleotide sequence: TGTGCCACCAGCAGAGATGGGGGCGCAGATACGCAGTATTTT.

The chain combines TRBV6-5 with TRBJ2-3, with D possibly being TRBD1 (5 bases). CDR3 length equals 14 residues. V was pared by 4 bases and J by 4 bases, with 12 bases between. Germline assignment: CDR1 MNHEY and CDR2 SVGAGI. CDR3 sequence reads: CASSWTLKADTQYF. CDR3 bases: TGTGCCAGCAGTTGGACACTCAAGGCAGATACGCAGTATTTT.

This chain uses TRBV20-1 with TRBJ2-4; D ambiguous. The ends were cut back, 6 bases at V and 6 bases at J, with 9 bases in the middle. This CDR3 has 11 amino acids. Germline loops: CDR1 DFQATT, CDR2 SNEGSKA (reference sequence). CDR3 protein: CSARGGNIQYF. The CDR3 nucleotides read TGCAGTGCACGAGGCGGAAACATTCAGTACTTC.

This clone appeared once. V gene TRBV6-5 combines with J gene TRBJ1-2; D is perhaps TRBD1 (5 bases). Germline V CDR1 and CDR2: MNHEY, SVGAGI. The V end was cut by 4 bases, the J end by 0 bases, with 12 bases between. The CDR3 has 15 residues. The CDR3: CASSWGDRANYGYTF. The CDR3 DNA sequence: TGTGCCAGCAGTTGGGGGGACCGAGCTAACTATGGCTACACCTTC.

The chain joins TRBV10-3 to TRBJ2-1; TRBD1 might be the D (6 bases). The CDR3 length is 14 residues. The germline V and J ends were trimmed by 6 bases and 5 bases, with 14 bases remaining between them. CDR1 is ENHRY, CDR2 SYGVKD, per germline. In DNA, the CDR3 is TGTGCCATCAGAGGGGACAACACAAACAATGAGCAGTTCTTC. It is translated as CAIRGDNTNNEQFF.

The CDR3 DNA reads TGTGCCAGCAGACTAACAGGGCTTAATTCACCCCTCCACTTT. Translating gives CASRLTGLNSPLHF. V is TRBV28 and J is TRBJ1-6, with a possible D match to TRBD1 (6 bases). Trimming removed 6 bases at V and 6 bases at J, with 12 bases between. The germline CDR1 and CDR2 sequences are MDHEN and SYDVKM. The CDR3 is 14 amino acids. The full variable domain, completed using reference TRBV28 and TRBJ1-6, is DVKVTQSSRYLVKRTGEKVFLECVQDMDHENMFWYRQDPGLGLRLIYFSYDVKMKEKGDIPEGYSVSREKKERFSLILESASTNQTSMYLCASRLTGLNSPLHFGNGTRLTVT.

This rearrangement joins TRBV6-5 to TRBJ2-5; a weak D match, TRBD1 (5 bases). Trimming pared 4 bases from V and 2 bases from J, leaving 11 bases between. Germline CDR1 reads MNHEY; CDR2 reads SVGAGI. The CDR3 extends over 14 amino acids. CDR3 loop: CASSLPGPQETQYF. Written as DNA, the CDR3 is TGTGCCAGCAGTTTACCAGGGCCTCAAGAGACCCAGTACTTC.

The rearrangement links TRBV28 to TRBJ2-7; 11 bases map to TRBD2. The CDR3 spans 14 residues. With 5 bases clipped from V and 3 bases from J, the junction kept 3 bases outside the gene matches. The germline CDR1 and CDR2 sequences are MDHEN and SYDVKM. DNA for the CDR3: TGTGCCAGCAGTCCCGGGACTAGCGGCTACGAGCAGTACTTC. Encoded protein: CASSPGTSGYEQYF.

The rearrangement joins TRBV2 to TRBJ2-2; TRBD1 agrees at 9 bases. V was clipped by 7 bases and J by 7 bases; unmatched bases: 10. CDR3 length: 15 residues. Germline CDR1 reads SNHLY; CDR2 reads FYNNEI. CDR3 residues: CASTPGQGLVGELFF. The CDR3, as DNA: TGTGCCAGCACCCCGGGACAGGGACTGGTCGGGGAGCTGTTTTTT.

The chain joins TRBV7-9 to TRBJ2-1; D is undetermined. This CDR3 region has 17 residues. Trimming took 4 bases from V and 1 from J, leaving 17 bases between them. The germline gives CDR1 SEHNR, CDR2 FQNEAQ (reference sequence). Here the CDR3 DNA reads TGTGCCAGCAGCTCCTCCGAACTTTTTTTTTCCTACAATGAGCAGTTCTTC. Translated, it gives CASSSSELFFSYNEQFF.

This clone was detected a few times. The gene calls are TRBV29-1 and TRBJ1-5; D is unresolved. Germline CDR1 reads SQVTM; CDR2 reads ANQGSEA. Trimming removed 4 bases at V and 0 bases at J, with 13 bases between. The CDR3 consists of 15 residues. DNA for the CDR3: TGCAGCGTTGGGGTAGGAGCCGCTAGCAATCAGCCCCAGCATTTT. Its protein is CSVGVGAASNQPQHF.

The chain uses TRBV9 and TRBJ2-2; TRBD2 is a possible D gene (5 bases). Between the trimmed V and J ends, which lost 0 bases and 6 bases, there was a span of 24 bases. The CDR3 extends over 19 amino acids. Germline CDR1 reads SGDLS; CDR2 reads YYNGEE. The CDR3 reads CASSVAGFGVGLLPGELFF. CDR3 in DNA: TGTGCCAGCAGCGTAGCGGGATTTGGTGTAGGTTTATTACCCGGGGAGCTGTTTTTT. The complete variable domain, with remaining parts taken from reference TRBV9 and TRBJ2-2, reads DSGVTQTPKHLITATGQRVTLRCSPRSGDLSVYWYQQSLDQGLQFLIQYYNGEERAKGNILERFSAQQFPDLHSELNLSSLELGDSALYFCASSVAGFGVGLLPGELFFGEGSRLTVL.

The chain carries TRBV6-6 and TRBJ1-3; no clear D. Trimming pared 4 bases from V and 2 bases from J, leaving 12 bases between. The CDR3 has 15 amino acids. Germline CDR1 MNHNY, CDR2 SVGAGI (reference sequence). CDR3 DNA: TGTGCCAGCAGTTCCCCAGAATCCCCTGGAAACACCATATATTTT. Translating it yields CASSSPESPGNTIYF.

The V and J genes are TRBV21-1 and TRBJ2-7; the table assigns TRBD1, which was not confirmed against the DNA. TRBV21-1 is described as a pseudogene. CDR3 length equals 17 residues. The CDR3 DNA reads as TGTGCCAGCAGCAAAACAGGGGGGAGAGGGGGCTCCCACGAGCAGTACTTC. Translation: CASSKTGGRGGSHEQYF.

This chain joins TRBV2 and TRBJ1-4; 8 bases are shared with TRBD1. CDR1 is SNHLY and CDR2 is FYNNEI in the germline V gene. The CDR3 length is 16 residues. V lost 7 bases, J lost 4 bases, and 11 bases stayed unmatched. CDR3 sequence reads: CASKPSGQGHNEKLFF. The CDR3 nucleotides read TGTGCCAGCAAGCCCTCCGGACAGGGTCATAATGAAAAACTGTTTTTT.

This chain uses TRBV5-4 with TRBJ2-7, with D possibly matching TRBD2 (6 bases). Germline V gives CDR1 SGHNT, CDR2 YYREEE (reference sequence). The V end was cut by 4 bases, the J end by 2 bases, with 13 bases between. There are 14 residues in the CDR3. As DNA, the CDR3 is TGTGCCAGCAGCCTAGAAGGAGGGCCCTACGAGCAGTACTTC. This encodes CASSLEGGPYEQYF.

The gene calls are TRBV7-2 and TRBJ2-1; 10 positions agree with TRBD2. V shed 5 bases, J shed 1 base, and the junction held 2 bases outside the gene matches. The CDR3 sequence is 15 residues long. The germline CDR1 and CDR2 sequences are SGHTA and FQGNSA. The CDR3 sequence is CASSGSGRSYNEQFF. CDR3 DNA sequence: TGTGCCAGCAGCGGTAGCGGGAGGTCCTACAATGAGCAGTTCTTC.

The rearrangement links TRBV4-1 to TRBJ2-7; 10 bases fit TRBD2. V was clipped by 6 bases and J by 5 bases; unmatched bases: 13. Germline CDR1 MGHRA, CDR2 YSYEKL. The CDR3 contains 16 residues. The CDR3 spells CASSQRNSGRYDEQYF. In nucleotides, the CDR3 is TGCGCCAGCAGTCAGAGAAATAGCGGGAGGTACGACGAGCAGTACTTC.

The J gene is TRBJ1-1, the V gene TRBV6-5, with 11 bases that match TRBD1. With 2 bases clipped from V and 4 bases from J, the junction kept 0 bases outside the gene matches. Germline assignment: CDR1 MNHEY and CDR2 SVGAGI. This CDR3 contains 14 residues. CDR3 residues: CASSYGTGGTEAFF. The CDR3 DNA is TGTGCCAGCAGTTACGGGACAGGGGGCACTGAAGCTTTCTTT.

The chain has TRBV5-5 and TRBJ1-6; 7 bases match TRBD1. V trimming: 4 bases; J trimming: 7 bases; junction bases outside the gene matches: 5. The CDR3 has 14 residues. Germline CDR1 is SGHKS and CDR2 is YYEKEE (reference sequence). Written as DNA, the CDR3 is TGTGCCAGCAGCGTCGTCAGGGGGAATTCACCCCTCCACTTT. It specifies CASSVVRGNSPLHF.

J is TRBJ1-2 and V is TRBV7-2, with TRBD1 matching over 9 bases. After removal of 2 bases from V and 8 bases from J, the junction contained 15 bases not matched to a gene. The V gene's germline CDR1 is SGHTA and CDR2 FQGNSA. The CDR3 has 17 amino acids. The CDR3 is CASSLFPPGQGHSGYTF. CDR3 DNA: TGTGCCAGCAGCTTATTCCCCCCCGGACAGGGGCACTCCGGCTACACCTTC.

The chain uses TRBV7-9 and TRBJ1-2, with 7 bases matching TRBD1. The V gene end was trimmed by 5 bases and the J gene end by 13 bases; junction bases not matched to a gene: 7. The CDR3 is made up of 11 amino acids. CDR1 SEHNR and CDR2 FQNEAQ come from the germline V gene (reference sequence). CDR3 nucleotides: TGTGCCAGCAGCGCCAGACAGGGTTCCACCTTC. Translated, it gives CASSARQGSTF.